This T cell receptor beta chain was sequenced during a study of cytomegalovirus exposure and HLA in healthy donors. The study, taken as a whole, reports: A classifier reportedly called cytomegalovirus status with high sensitivity and specificity. For most subjects, TCR beta sequences were reported to predict HLA-A and HLA-B alleles with accuracy.

A note on this clone: No antigen is known for it.

Healthy bone marrow donors made up the cohort. Trimming took 6 bases from V and 6 from J; bases not matched to a gene: 10. The CDR3 sequence is 15 residues long. The V gene's germline CDR1 is MNHEY and CDR2 SVGAGI. PCR primers comprised 60 Vbeta and 13 Jbeta primers. Here immunoSEQ multiplex PCR was the method, and the copy in TCRdb shows in-frame clones only, minus some. This sample has some 190,000 clones, with around 79% found just once. The TCR comes from a woman in her late teens or twenties in good health and CMV-seronegative. Sequences were obtained from PBMCs. The chain uses TRBV6-5 and TRBJ2-1; 8 bases are shared with TRBD2. In DNA form, the CDR3 reads TGTGCCAGCAGCCTTCGGGGGGGGGCGGGCAATGAGCAGTTCTTC. Its protein is CASSLRGGAGNEQFF.